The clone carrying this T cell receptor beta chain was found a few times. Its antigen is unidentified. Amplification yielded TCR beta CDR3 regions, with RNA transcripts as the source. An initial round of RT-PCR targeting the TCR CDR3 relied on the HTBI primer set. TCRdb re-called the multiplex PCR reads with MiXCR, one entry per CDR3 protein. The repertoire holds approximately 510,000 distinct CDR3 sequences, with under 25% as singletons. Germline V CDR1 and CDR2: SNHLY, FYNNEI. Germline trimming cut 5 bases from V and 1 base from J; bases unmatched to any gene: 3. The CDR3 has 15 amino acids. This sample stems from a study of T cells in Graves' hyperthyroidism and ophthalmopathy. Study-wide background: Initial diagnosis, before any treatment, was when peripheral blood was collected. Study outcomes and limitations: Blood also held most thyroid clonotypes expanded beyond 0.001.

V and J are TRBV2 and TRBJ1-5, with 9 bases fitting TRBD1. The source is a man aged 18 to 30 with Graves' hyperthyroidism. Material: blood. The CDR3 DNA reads TGTGCCAGCAGTATACAGGGGGCAAGCAATCAGCCCCAGCATTTT. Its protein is CASSIQGASNQPQHF.